The clone carrying this TCR beta chain showed up just a few times. TCRdb reprocessed the 5' RACE reads via MiXCR and lists one record per CDR3 protein. Of roughly 240,000 distinct CDR3 sequences in the sample, 8.2% were seen once. This sample stems from a study of CD8 T cells in ankylosing spondylitis. Per the germline V gene, CDR1 is SEHNR and CDR2 is FQNEAQ (reference sequence). The CDR3 length is 15 residues. V was shortened by 1 base and J by 9 bases, with 19 bases between the two germline ends. The sample was blood, either unsorted or a sorted T cell fraction (not recorded which). J is TRBJ2-7 and V is TRBV7-9; D gene uncertain. The clonotype comes from a female donor with ankylosing spondylitis or in good health (not recorded which). This chain's CDR3 is CASSLVSVGNFVQYF. The CDR3 coding sequence is TGTGCCAGCAGCTTAGTGTCAGTTGGTAATTTTGTGCAGTACTTC.